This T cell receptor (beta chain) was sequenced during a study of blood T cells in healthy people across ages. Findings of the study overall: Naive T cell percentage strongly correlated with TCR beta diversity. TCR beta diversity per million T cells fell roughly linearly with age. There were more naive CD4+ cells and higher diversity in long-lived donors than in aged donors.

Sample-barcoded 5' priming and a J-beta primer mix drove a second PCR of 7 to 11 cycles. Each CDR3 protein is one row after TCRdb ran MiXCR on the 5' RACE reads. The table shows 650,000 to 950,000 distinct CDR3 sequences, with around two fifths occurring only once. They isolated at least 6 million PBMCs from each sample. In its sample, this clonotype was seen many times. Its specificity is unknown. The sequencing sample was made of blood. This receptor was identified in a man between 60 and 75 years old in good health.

The CDR3 spells CSARETGTDTQYF. CDR3 in DNA: TGCAGTGCTAGAGAGACAGGGACCGATACGCAGTATTTT. V is TRBV20-1 and J is TRBJ2-3, with TRBD1 matching 7 bases. With 0 bases clipped from V and 6 bases from J, the junction kept 3 bases outside the gene matches. Germline lookup yields CDR1 DFQATT and CDR2 SNEGSKA (reference sequence). The CDR3 is made up of 13 amino acids.